Given below is one T cell receptor beta chain in context. The antigen remains undetermined. Alongside blood RNA obtained from unsorted whole blood, germline DNA was also extracted. The CDR3 is 15 residues long. In germline, CDR1 is WNHNN, CDR2 SYGVQD (reference sequence). Trimming at V came to 4 bases and at J to 8 bases, leaving 6 bases not matched to a gene. Starting material of around 490 ng total RNA yielded TCR beta cDNA via a constant-region primer. Slightly modified ARM-PCR, run as three nested multiplex PCR rounds, produced the TCR beta libraries. A C-beta reverse primer and TRBV1-TRBV30 forward primers served in each of the first two PCR rounds, at 9 to 11 cycles apiece. TCRdb re-called the multiplex PCR reads through MiXCR, storing one row per CDR3 protein. The data contain 150,000 to 200,000 distinct CDR3 sequences, 60% of them seen just once; the ten biggest clones take up under 75%. These data are taken from a study of tumor-infiltrating lymphocytes in primary liver carcinoma. Study details: Enrolled patients were male and female, aged 30 to 69 years.

Study conclusions and caveats: Bulk samples went unsorted, so CD4+ and CD8+ repertoires were not compared.

The chain combines TRBV10-1 with TRBJ2-1; TRBD2 matches at 12 bases. The clonotype was recovered from a man aged 35 to 55 with primary liver carcinoma and hepatitis B virus infection. Sample: peripheral blood. This CDR3 is CASSARLAGADEQFF. In DNA form, the CDR3 reads TGCGCCAGCAGTGCCCGACTAGCGGGAGCTGATGAGCAGTTCTTC.